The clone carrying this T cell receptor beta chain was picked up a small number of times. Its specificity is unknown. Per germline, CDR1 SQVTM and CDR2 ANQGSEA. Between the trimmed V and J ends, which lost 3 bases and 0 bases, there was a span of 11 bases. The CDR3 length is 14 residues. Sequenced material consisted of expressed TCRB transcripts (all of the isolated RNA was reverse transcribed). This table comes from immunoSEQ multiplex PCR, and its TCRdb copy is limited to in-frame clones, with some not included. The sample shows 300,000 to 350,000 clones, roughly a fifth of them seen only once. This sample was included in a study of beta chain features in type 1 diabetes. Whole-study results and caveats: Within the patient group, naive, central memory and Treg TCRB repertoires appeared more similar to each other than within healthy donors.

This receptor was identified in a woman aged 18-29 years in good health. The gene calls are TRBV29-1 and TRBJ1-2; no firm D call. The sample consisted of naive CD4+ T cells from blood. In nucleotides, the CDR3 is TGCAGCGTTGATTTACCGGGTTCTAACTATGGCTACACCTTC. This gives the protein CSVDLPGSNYGYTF.